This TCR beta chain stems from a study of cytomegalovirus exposure and HLA in healthy donors. PCR employed 60 Vbeta and 13 Jbeta primers. Measured with immunoSEQ multiplex PCR; TCRdb has only the in-frame clones, and not every one. The sample shows some 140,000 clones, about three quarters of them seen only once. Comments on this clone: Its antigen is unidentified.

Likely unrecorded immune exposures existed in these nominally healthy donors. The V gene's germline CDR1 is SGHTA and CDR2 FQGNSA. CDR3 length equals 16 residues. Trimming shortened V by 0 bases and J by 1 base, and 13 bases separated the two germline ends. Study outcomes and limitations: A prior analysis recorded that most TCR beta V segments were productive about 87% or about 30% of the time. An ancestry cluster, one associated with Asian ancestry, reportedly showed fewer N-insertions than the approximately 650-donor mean in a later analysis. Reports showed the classifier diagnosing cytomegalovirus status with high specificity and sensitivity.

V and J are TRBV7-2 and TRBJ2-7, with a tentative D call TRBD2 (6 bases). The receptor was derived from a male donor in good health and CMV-seropositive. The source material was PBMCs. The CDR3 sequence: CASSLASGRASYEQYF. The CDR3 DNA is TGTGCCAGCAGCTTAGCGAGCGGGCGGGCTTCCTACGAGCAGTACTTC.